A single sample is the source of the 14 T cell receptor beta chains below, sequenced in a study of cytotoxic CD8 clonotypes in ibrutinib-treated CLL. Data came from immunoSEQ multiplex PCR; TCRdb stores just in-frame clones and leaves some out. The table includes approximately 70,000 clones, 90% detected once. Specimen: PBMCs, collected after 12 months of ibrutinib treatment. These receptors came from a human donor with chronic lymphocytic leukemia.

CDR3 sequence: CASSRGQGAEAAFF. The DNA for the CDR3 is TGTGCCAGCAGCAGAGGTCAGGGGGCCGAGGCTGCTTTCTTT. The V and J genes are TRBV7-9 and TRBJ1-1; 8 positions agree with TRBD1. J was trimmed by 11 bases and V by 5 bases; bases with no gene match: 13. The CDR3 length is 14 residues. From germline, CDR1 is SEHNR and CDR2 FQNEAQ (reference sequence).

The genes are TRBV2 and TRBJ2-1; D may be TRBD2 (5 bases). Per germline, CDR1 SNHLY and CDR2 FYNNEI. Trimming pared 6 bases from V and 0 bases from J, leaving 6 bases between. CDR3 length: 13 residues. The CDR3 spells CASREDSYNEQFF. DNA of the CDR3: TGTGCCAGCAGGGAGGACTCCTACAATGAGCAGTTCTTC.

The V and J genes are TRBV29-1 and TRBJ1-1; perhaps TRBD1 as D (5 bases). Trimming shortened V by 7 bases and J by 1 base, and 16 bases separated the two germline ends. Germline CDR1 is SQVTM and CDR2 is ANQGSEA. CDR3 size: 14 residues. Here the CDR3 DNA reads TGCAGCGCCGAGCATCGGGGCCGGAACACTGAAGCTTTCTTT. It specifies CSAEHRGRNTEAFF.

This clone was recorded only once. The CDR3 loop reads CASSPDRGTHEQYF. The CDR3 coding sequence is TGCGCCAGCAGCCCCGACAGGGGAACCCACGAGCAGTACTTC. The chain is built from TRBV5-1 and TRBJ2-7; 8 bases align to TRBD1. The CDR3 totals 14 residues. Germline V lookup: CDR1 SGHRS, CDR2 YFSETQ. V shed 4 bases, J shed 5 bases, and the junction held 8 bases outside the gene matches.

The CDR3 DNA sequence: TGCGCCAGCACCCGGGACAGGGAAGGGACCGGGGAGCTGTTTTTT. Translated: CASTRDREGTGELFF. J is TRBJ2-2 and V is TRBV10-1, with 9 nucleotides matching TRBD1. The junction had 8 bases not matched to a gene; V was cut back by 7 bases and J by 5 bases. The V gene's germline CDR1 is WNHNN and CDR2 SYGVQD (reference sequence). The CDR3 loop spans 15 amino acids.

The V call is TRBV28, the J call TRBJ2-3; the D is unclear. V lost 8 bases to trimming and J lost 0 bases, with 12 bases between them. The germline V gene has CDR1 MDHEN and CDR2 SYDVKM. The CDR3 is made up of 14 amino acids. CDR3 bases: TGTGCCAGCTACGACGGCACTAGCACAGATACGCAGTATTTT. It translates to CASYDGTSTDTQYF.

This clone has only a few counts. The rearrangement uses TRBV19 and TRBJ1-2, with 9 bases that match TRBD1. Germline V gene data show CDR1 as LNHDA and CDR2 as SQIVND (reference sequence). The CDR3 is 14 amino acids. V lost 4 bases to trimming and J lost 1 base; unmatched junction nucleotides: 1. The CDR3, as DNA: TGTGCCAGTAGTAGGGGACAGGGTAACTATGGCTACACCTTC. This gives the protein CASSRGQGNYGYTF. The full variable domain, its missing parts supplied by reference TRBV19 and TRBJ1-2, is DGGITQSPKYLFRKEGQNVTLSCEQNLNHDAMYWYRQDPGQGLRLIYYSQIVNDFQKGDIAEGYSVSREKKESFPLTVTSAQKNPTAFYLCASSRGQGNYGYTFGSGTRLTVV.

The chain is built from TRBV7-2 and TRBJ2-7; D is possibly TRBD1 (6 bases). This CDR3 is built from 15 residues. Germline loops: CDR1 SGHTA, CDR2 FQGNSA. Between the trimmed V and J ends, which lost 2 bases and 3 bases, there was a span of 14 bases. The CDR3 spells CASSLIDWTDYEQYF. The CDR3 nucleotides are TGTGCCAGCAGCTTAATCGATTGGACAGACTACGAGCAGTACTTC.

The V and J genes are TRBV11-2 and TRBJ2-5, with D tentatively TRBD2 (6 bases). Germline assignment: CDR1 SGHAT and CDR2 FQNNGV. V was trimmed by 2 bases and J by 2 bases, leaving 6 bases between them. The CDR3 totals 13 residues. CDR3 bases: TGTGCCAGCAGCTTAAGCGGGCAAGAGACCCAGTACTTC. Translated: CASSLSGQETQYF.

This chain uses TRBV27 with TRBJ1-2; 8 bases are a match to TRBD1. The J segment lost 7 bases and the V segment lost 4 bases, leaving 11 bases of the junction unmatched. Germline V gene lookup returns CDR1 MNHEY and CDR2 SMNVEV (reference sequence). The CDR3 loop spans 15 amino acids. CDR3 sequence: CASSSQGALFRGYTF. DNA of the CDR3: TGTGCCAGCAGTTCCCAGGGGGCCCTGTTTCGTGGCTACACCTTC.

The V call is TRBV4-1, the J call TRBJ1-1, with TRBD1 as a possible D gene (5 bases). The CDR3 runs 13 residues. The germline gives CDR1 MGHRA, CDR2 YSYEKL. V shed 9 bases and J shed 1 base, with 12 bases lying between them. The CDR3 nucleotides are TGCGCCAGTCGACATCAGGGGAACACTGAAGCTTTCTTT. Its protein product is CASRHQGNTEAFF.

CDR3 DNA: TGTGCCAGCAGTCAAATTGAGGGTCAGCTGTTTTTT. This gives the protein CASSQIEGQLFF. The V call is TRBV6-5, the J call TRBJ2-2; tentative D call: TRBD2 (5 bases). The CDR3 has 12 amino acids. Germline V gene sequence: CDR1 MNHEY, CDR2 SVGAGI. V lost 5 bases to trimming and J lost 12 bases, with 13 bases between them.

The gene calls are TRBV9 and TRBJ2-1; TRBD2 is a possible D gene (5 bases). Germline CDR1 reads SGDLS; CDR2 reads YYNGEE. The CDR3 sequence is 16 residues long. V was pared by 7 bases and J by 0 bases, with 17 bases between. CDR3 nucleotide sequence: TGTGCCAGCGGTGGGCAGCGGAAGAGCTCCTACAATGAGCAGTTCTTC. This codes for CASGGQRKSSYNEQFF.

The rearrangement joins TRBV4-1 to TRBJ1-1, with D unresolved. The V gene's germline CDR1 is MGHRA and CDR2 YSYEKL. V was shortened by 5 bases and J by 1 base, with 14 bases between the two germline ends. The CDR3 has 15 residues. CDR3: CASSYLVGGNTEAFF. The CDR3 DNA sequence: TGCGCCAGCAGCTACCTCGTGGGAGGGAACACTGAAGCTTTCTTT.